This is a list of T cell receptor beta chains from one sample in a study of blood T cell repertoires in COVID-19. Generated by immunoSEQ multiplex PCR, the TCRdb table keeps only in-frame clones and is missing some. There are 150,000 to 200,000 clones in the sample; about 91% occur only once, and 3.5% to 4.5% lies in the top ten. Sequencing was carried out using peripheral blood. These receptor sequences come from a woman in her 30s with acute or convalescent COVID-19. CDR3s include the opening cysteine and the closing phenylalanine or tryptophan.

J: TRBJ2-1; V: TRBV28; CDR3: CASSTFGLAGKVRSYNEQFF
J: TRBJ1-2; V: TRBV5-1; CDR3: CASKDQGTNYGYTF
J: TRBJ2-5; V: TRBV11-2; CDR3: CASRTGTSGSLVTQYF
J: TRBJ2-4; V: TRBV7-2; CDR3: CASSFIGQVAKNIQYF
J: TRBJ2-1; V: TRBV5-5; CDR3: CASSPPGLGANEQFF
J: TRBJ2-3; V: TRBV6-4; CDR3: CASSDSASGSTDTQYF
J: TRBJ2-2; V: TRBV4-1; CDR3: CASSRMGQGGGELFF
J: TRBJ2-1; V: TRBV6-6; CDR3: CASSRTNPGLVGGEQFF
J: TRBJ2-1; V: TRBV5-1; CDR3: CASSQTFDEQFF
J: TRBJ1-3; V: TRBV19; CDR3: CASSIRGNTIYF
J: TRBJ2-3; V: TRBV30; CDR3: CAWSTGGRRATDTQYF
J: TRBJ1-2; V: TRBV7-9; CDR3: CASTLQGIYGYTF
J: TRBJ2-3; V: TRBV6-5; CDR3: CASSSPGRADTQYF
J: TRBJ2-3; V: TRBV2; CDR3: CASTPLQGAPDTQYF
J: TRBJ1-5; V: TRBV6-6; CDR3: CASSSGRGRQPQHF
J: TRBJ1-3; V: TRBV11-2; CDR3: CASSLDRQFSGNTIYF
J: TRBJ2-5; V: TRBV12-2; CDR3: CASRLGGGKETQYF
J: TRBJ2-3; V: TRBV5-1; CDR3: CASSLARHGVTQYF
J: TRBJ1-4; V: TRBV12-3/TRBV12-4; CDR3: CASSLDPREELFF
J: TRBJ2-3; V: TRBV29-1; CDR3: CSVAQTSGMGDTQYF
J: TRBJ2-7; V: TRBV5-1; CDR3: CASSTQGDNSYEQYF
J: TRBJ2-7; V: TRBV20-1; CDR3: CTTGGSYEQYF
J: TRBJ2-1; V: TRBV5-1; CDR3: CASSLRLAGDEQFF
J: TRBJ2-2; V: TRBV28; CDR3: CASSLGQYTGELFF
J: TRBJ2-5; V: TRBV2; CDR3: CAIIWAGRGETQYF
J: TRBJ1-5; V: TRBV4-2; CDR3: CASSQDKAGPYQPQHF
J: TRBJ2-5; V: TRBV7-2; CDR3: CASSLTDQETQYF
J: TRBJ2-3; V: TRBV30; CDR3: CAWIRWGADTQYF